A selection of T cell receptor beta chains follows, all from one sample in a study of vaccination effects on CD4 cells after COVID-19. The repertoire was sequenced with immunoSEQ multiplex PCR; TCRdb's copy has only in-frame clones and lacks some. The sample holds roughly 41,000 clones, under 70% seen once. These receptors' targets are unknown. The sequences come from CD4+ T cells from PBMCs cultured with HCoV-OC43 spike peptides, collected before COVID-19 vaccination. The receptors stem from a human donor who received a COVID-19 vaccine. The CDR3 runs from the conserved cysteine through the conserved F or W. D genes are given only for firm matches. Clone size is not always given. Where it is, it says once, few, many or a class for expanded clones.

clone_size	v_call	d_call	j_call	cdr3_aa	cdr3_nt
NA	TRBV4-1	TRBD1	TRBJ1-4	CASSQPNRGQSEKLFF	TGCGCCAGCAGCCAGCCTAACAGGGGGCAGAGTGAAAAACTGTTTTTT
NA	TRBV18	NA	TRBJ1-3	CASSLRTINSGNTIYF	TGTGCCAGCTCACTACGGACCATAAACTCTGGAAACACCATATATTTT
NA	TRBV9	TRBD2	TRBJ2-3	CASSSSGTPTDTQYF	TGTGCCAGCAGCTCTAGCGGGACACCCACAGATACGCAGTATTTT
NA	TRBV7-2	TRBD1	TRBJ2-5	CASSSDRQETQYF	TGTGCCAGCAGCTCGGACAGGCAAGAGACCCAGTACTTC
few	TRBV6-2/TRBV6-3	TRBD2	TRBJ2-5	CASSPRLGGETQYF	TGTGCCAGCAGTCCAAGACTGGGGGGGGAGACCCAGTACTTC
NA	TRBV30	NA	TRBJ2-7	CAWSRVYEQYF	TGTGCCTGGAGTAGGGTCTACGAGCAGTACTTC
NA	TRBV6-5	NA	TRBJ2-7	CASREVPNYSYEQYF	TGTGCCAGCAGGGAGGTCCCAAATTACTCCTACGAGCAGTACTTC
NA	TRBV7-2	NA	TRBJ2-2	CASSYQPTGELFF	TGTGCCAGCAGTTACCAACCCACCGGGGAGCTGTTTTTT
NA	TRBV3-1/TRBV3-2	NA	TRBJ1-1	CASSHPVLQGTEAFF	TGTGCCAGCAGCCATCCCGTGCTCCAAGGGACTGAAGCTTTCTTT
NA	TRBV10-3	NA	TRBJ1-2	CAISEPDSSYGYTF	TGTGCCATCAGTGAACCGGACAGCTCCTATGGCTACACCTTC
NA	TRBV5-1	TRBD2	TRBJ2-1	CASSRGTSGTYNEQFF	TGCGCCAGCAGCAGAGGGACTAGCGGGACTTACAATGAGCAGTTCTTC
NA	TRBV3-1/TRBV3-2	TRBD2	TRBJ2-3	CASSHPLAGEDTQYF	TGTGCCAGCAGCCACCCCTTAGCGGGAGAAGATACGCAGTATTTT
NA	TRBV12-3/TRBV12-4	NA	TRBJ2-7	CASSFGPWDEQYF	TGTGCCAGCAGTTTTGGGCCATGGGACGAGCAGTACTTC
NA	TRBV29-1	TRBD2	TRBJ2-2	CSVVSSGYGTGELFF	TGCAGCGTTGTATCTAGCGGGTACGGCACCGGGGAGCTGTTTTTT
NA	TRBV12-3/TRBV12-4	NA	TRBJ1-2	CASSLQTMGGYTF	TGTGCCAGCAGCCTACAGACAATGGGGGGCTACACCTTC
NA	TRBV5-1	NA	TRBJ2-1	CASSFLGTAYNEQFF	TGCGCCAGCAGCTTCTTGGGTACAGCCTACAATGAGCAGTTCTTC
NA	TRBV9	NA	TRBJ1-1	CASSVVDLGGTEAFF	TGTGCCAGCAGCGTAGTGGACCTTGGAGGCACTGAAGCTTTCTTT
NA	TRBV6-5	NA	TRBJ2-7	CASSSVAVSEQYF	TGTGCCAGCAGTTCTGTAGCGGTTAGCGAGCAGTACTTC
NA	TRBV6-5	NA	TRBJ1-1	CASSLGGVTEAFF	TGTGCCAGCAGTCTAGGGGGGGTGACTGAAGCTTTCTTT
NA	TRBV3-1/TRBV3-2	NA	TRBJ1-3	CASSQDRDRRTGNTIYF	TGTGCCAGCAGCCAAGATCGGGACCGGAGGACTGGAAACACCATATATTTT
NA	TRBV2	NA	TRBJ2-1	CASPRGGNEQFF	TGTGCCAGCCCCAGGGGAGGCAATGAGCAGTTCTTC
NA	TRBV6-4	TRBD2	TRBJ2-3	CASSDSSGGADTQYF	TGTGCCAGCAGTGACTCTAGCGGGGGGGCAGATACGCAGTATTTT
NA	TRBV19	NA	TRBJ2-3	CASRPGGTDTQYF	TGTGCCAGTCGGCCAGGTGGAACAGATACGCAGTATTTT
once	TRBV18	NA	TRBJ2-5	CASSPPGSKETQYF	TGTGCCAGCTCACCACCCGGGTCGAAAGAGACCCAGTACTTC
NA	TRBV3-1/TRBV3-2	NA	TRBJ2-5	CASSQKLLLETQYF	TGTGCCAGCAGTCAGAAATTGCTTTTGGAGACCCAGTACTTC
NA	TRBV19	NA	TRBJ1-1	CASSIIGMNTEAFF	TGTGCCAGTAGTATAATAGGTATGAACACTGAAGCTTTCTTT
once	TRBV12-5	TRBD1	TRBJ1-1	CASGPVDREGANTEAFF	TGTGCTAGTGGTCCGGTCGACAGGGAGGGCGCGAACACTGAAGCTTTCTTT
once	TRBV6-5	NA	TRBJ1-6	CASSYGRDNSPLHF	TGTGCCAGCAGTTACGGCAGGGATAATTCACCCCTCCACTTT
few	TRBV5-1	NA	TRBJ2-7	CASSLEEGFKEQYF	TGCGCCAGCAGCTTGGAAGAGGGGTTTAAGGAGCAGTACTTC
NA	TRBV29-1	TRBD1	TRBJ2-5	CSVPEKGDRKASQYF	TGCAGCGTTCCCGAAAAGGGGGACAGGAAGGCCTCGCAGTACTTC
NA	TRBV10-1	NA	TRBJ2-2	CASGRWDTGELFF	TGCGCCAGCGGACGGTGGGACACCGGGGAGCTGTTTTTT
NA	TRBV7-2	NA	TRBJ2-5	CASRMGPQETQYF	TGTGCCAGCAGAATGGGCCCTCAAGAGACCCAGTACTTC
NA	TRBV29-1	TRBD1	TRBJ1-1	CSAQTGGTEAFF	TGCAGCGCTCAGACAGGGGGCACTGAAGCTTTCTTT
NA	TRBV6-5	TRBD1	TRBJ2-1	CASNGQGANEQFF	TGTGCCAGCAACGGACAGGGGGCGAATGAGCAGTTCTTC
few	TRBV2	TRBD1	TRBJ1-6	CASRPIRQGNSPLHF	TGTGCCAGCAGGCCAATTAGACAGGGGAATTCACCCCTCCACTTT
NA	TRBV5-8	TRBD1	TRBJ2-5	CASSRGTGVGETQYF	TGTGCCAGCAGCAGAGGGACAGGGGTAGGAGAGACCCAGTACTTC
NA	TRBV10-1	TRBD2	TRBJ2-3	CASSGLAGVTDTQYF	TGCGCCAGCAGTGGACTAGCGGGGGTGACAGATACGCAGTATTTT
NA	TRBV18	NA	TRBJ2-1	CASSPPFDNEQFF	TGTGCCAGCTCACCACCGTTCGACAATGAGCAGTTCTTC
NA	TRBV18	TRBD2	TRBJ2-1	CASSPPIRIGRRLGNEQFF	TGTGCCAGCTCACCACCGATTCGTATCGGGAGGCGTCTAGGGAATGAGCAGTTCTTC
few	TRBV7-9	NA	TRBJ2-7	CASSPSYEQYF	TGTGCCAGCAGCCCGAGCTACGAGCAGTACTTC
few	TRBV4-2	NA	TRBJ1-2	CASSYANQPPNLYGYTF	TGTGCCAGCAGCTACGCGAACCAGCCCCCGAACCTCTATGGCTACACCTTC
NA	TRBV11-2	NA	TRBJ2-1	CASSPRLARTYNEQFF	TGTGCCAGCAGCCCTCGGCTAGCGAGGACCTACAATGAGCAGTTCTTC
NA	TRBV5-4	NA	TRBJ2-7	CASSLGHQSSYEQYF	TGTGCCAGCAGCTTGGGACATCAGAGCTCCTACGAGCAGTACTTC
few	TRBV19	TRBD1	TRBJ1-4	CASSGDSRIEKLFF	TGTGCCAGTAGTGGGGACAGCCGGATTGAAAAACTGTTTTTT
NA	TRBV3-1/TRBV3-2	NA	TRBJ2-1	CASSQGYNEQFF	TGTGCCAGCAGCCAAGGCTACAATGAGCAGTTCTTC